These 10 T cell receptor beta chains came from one sample sequenced in a study of tumor-infiltrating lymphocytes in primary liver carcinoma. Co-extraction of RNA and DNA was performed on about 19-30 mg of unsorted bulk tissue. Constant-region priming of approximately 0.55 ug total RNA yielded TCR beta cDNA. Modified slightly, ARM-PCR produced TCR beta libraries over three nested multiplex PCR rounds. Forward primers for TRBV1-TRBV30 and a C-beta reverse primer served the first two PCR rounds, at approximately 10 cycles each. TCRdb processed the multiplex PCR reads anew with MiXCR; each CDR3 protein has one entry. In the table there are roughly 30,000 distinct CDR3 sequences, about 71% of which are singletons. The specimen was liver tumor tissue from sampling region 3. Specified subset: tumor region T3, left-lateral pole. The receptors were gathered from a woman in her twenties or thirties with primary liver carcinoma and hepatitis B virus infection.

CDR3: CASGQVRACEQYF. DNA for the CDR3: TGTGCCAGTGGACAGGTGCGCGCCTGCGAGCAGTACTTC. This chain links TRBV7-8 with TRBJ2-7; 7 bases fit TRBD1. Trimming removed 9 bases from V and 6 bases from J; junction bases left unmatched: 11. Germline lookup yields CDR1 SGHVS and CDR2 FQNEAQ. The CDR3 spans 13 residues.

The chain uses TRBV6-6 and TRBJ2-2, with D possibly being TRBD2 (6 bases). The CDR3 has 13 amino acids. Trimming removed 9 bases from V and 9 bases from J, with 17 bases in between. The germline V gene has CDR1 MNHNY and CDR2 SVGAGI (reference sequence). The CDR3 reads CASAISGGWELFF. The CDR3 DNA is TGTGCCAGTGCGATTAGCGGTGGCTGGGAGCTGTTTTTT.

This chain uses TRBV29-1 with TRBJ2-5, with 11 bases that match TRBD2. Germline assignment: CDR1 SQVTM and CDR2 ANQGSEA. The CDR3 has 16 residues. This CDR3 is CIVPGGTSGSQETQYF. The CDR3 DNA reads TGCATCGTCCCCGGCGGGACTAGCGGTTCACAAGAGACCCAGTACTTC.

This clonotype is judged medium-sized. The genes are TRBV28 and TRBJ1-6; 8 bases map to TRBD1. V shed 4 bases and J 12 bases; nucleotides not matched to a gene: 11. Germline loops: CDR1 MDHEN, CDR2 SYDVKM. CDR3 length equals 15 residues. The CDR3, as DNA: TGTGCCAGCAGTTCCCCAGGACAGGGAAACCGACCCCTCCACTTT. Translating gives CASSSPGQGNRPLHF.

With regard to this clonotype: The junction differs from germline at one of its ends, possibly a read error. The chain uses TRBV29-1 and TRBJ2-1, with D hard to call. This CDR3 has 14 residues. Germline V gene lookup returns CDR1 SQVTM and CDR2 ANQGSEA. The chain's CDR3 is CSVELAGSGNEQFF. The CDR3 coding sequence is TGCAGCGTTGAACTGGCAGGATCCGGCAATGAACAGTTCTTC.

About this clonotype itself: This sequence may be a read error, since a much larger clone differs from it by one base. The gene calls are TRBV6-5 and TRBJ2-3; D uncertain. CDR3 length equals 13 residues. Per the germline V gene, CDR1 is MNHEY and CDR2 is SVGAGI. The CDR3 sequence is CVSSPRPADMQYF. CDR3 sequence (DNA): TGTGTCAGCAGCCCCCGACCCGCAGATATGCAGTATTTT.

Comments on this clonotype: A much larger clone differs by one base, so this may be a read error. The chain combines TRBV6-5 with TRBJ2-7; 7 nucleotides agree with TRBD1. Looked up from germline, CDR1 is MNHEY and CDR2 is SVGAGI. CDR3 size: 14 residues. In DNA form, the CDR3 reads TGTGGCAGCAGTCGACAGGGCCCATACTACGAGCAGTACTTC. Translating gives CGSSRQGPYYEQYF.

The chain links TRBV6-2 or TRBV6-3 to TRBJ2-3; 9 bases are a match to TRBD2. The V gene's germline CDR1 is MNHEY and CDR2 SVGEGT. CDR3 size: 18 residues. J lost 2 bases, V lost 5 bases, and 14 bases had no gene match. CDR3 amino acids: CASSRSPPLAGSTDTQYF. In DNA, the CDR3 is TGTGCCAGCAGTCGCTCACCCCCGCTAGCGGGGTCCACAGATACGCAGTATTTT.

This clonotype appeared many times. The chain's CDR3 is CASSVEGQGRNEQFF. The CDR3 nucleotides read TGTGCCAGCAGCGTAGAGGGACAGGGCCGCAATGAGCAGTTCTTC. The chain combines TRBV9 with TRBJ2-1; 9 nucleotides agree with TRBD1. The trim removed 0 bases at V and 6 bases at J, leaving 4 bases unmatched. Germline V gives CDR1 SGDLS, CDR2 YYNGEE. The CDR3 is 15 residues long.

Points on this clonotype: One junction end does not reproduce the germline sequence, and a read error may be involved. The V gene is TRBV4-3, the J gene TRBJ2-7; 7 bases fit TRBD2. Germline V CDR1 and CDR2: LGHNA, YSLEER. This CDR3 is 18 amino acids long. Here the CDR3 DNA reads TGCGCCAGCAGCCAAGCTGTGACGGGGGGTTGCATTAGCTACGGGCAGTACTTC. Protein sequence: CASSQAVTGGCISYGQYF.